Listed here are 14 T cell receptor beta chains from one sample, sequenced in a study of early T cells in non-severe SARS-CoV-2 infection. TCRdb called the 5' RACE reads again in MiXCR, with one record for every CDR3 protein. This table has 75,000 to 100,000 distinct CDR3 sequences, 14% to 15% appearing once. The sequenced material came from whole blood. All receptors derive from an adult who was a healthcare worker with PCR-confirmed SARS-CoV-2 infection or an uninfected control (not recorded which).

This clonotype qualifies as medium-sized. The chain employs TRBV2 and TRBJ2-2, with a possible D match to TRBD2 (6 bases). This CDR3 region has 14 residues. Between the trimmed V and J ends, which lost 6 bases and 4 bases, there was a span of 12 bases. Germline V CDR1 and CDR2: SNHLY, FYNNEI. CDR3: CASSTGEATGELFF. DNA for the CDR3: TGTGCCAGCAGCACTGGGGAGGCCACCGGGGAGCTGTTTTTT.

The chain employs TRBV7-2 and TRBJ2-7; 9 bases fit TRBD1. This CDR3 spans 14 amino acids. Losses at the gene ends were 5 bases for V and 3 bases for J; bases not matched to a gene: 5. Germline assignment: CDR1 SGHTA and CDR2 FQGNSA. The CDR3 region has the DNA TGTGCCAGCAGCCGGGACAGGGTGGGCTACGAGCAGTACTTC. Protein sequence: CASSRDRVGYEQYF.

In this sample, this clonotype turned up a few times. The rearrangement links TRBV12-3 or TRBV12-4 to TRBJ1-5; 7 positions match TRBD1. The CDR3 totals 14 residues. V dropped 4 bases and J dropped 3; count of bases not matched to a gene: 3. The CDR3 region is CASSSGQLNQPQHF. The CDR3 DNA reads TGTGCCAGCAGTTCGGGACAGCTCAATCAGCCCCAGCATTTT.

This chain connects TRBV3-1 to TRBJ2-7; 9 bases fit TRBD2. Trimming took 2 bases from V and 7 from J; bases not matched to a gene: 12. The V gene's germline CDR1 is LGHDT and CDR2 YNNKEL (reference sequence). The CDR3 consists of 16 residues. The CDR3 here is CASSQPGTSHLGEQYF. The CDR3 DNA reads TGTGCCAGCAGCCAACCCGGGACTAGCCATTTGGGAGAGCAGTACTTC.

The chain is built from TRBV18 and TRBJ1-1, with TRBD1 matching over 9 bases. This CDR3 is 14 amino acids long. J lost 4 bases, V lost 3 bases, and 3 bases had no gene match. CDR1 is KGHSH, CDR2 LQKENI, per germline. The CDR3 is CASSPTGGGTEAFF. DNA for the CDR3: TGTGCCAGCTCACCTACAGGGGGCGGCACTGAAGCTTTCTTT.

The CDR3 bases are TGCGCCAGCAGTCTTGACGGCGGGAACACTGAAGCTTTCTTT. Translated, it gives CASSLDGGNTEAFF. The chain combines TRBV4-3 with TRBJ1-1; D not certain. The germline gives CDR1 LGHNA, CDR2 YSLEER. This CDR3 spans 14 amino acids. The V end lost 6 bases, the J end lost 1 base, and 12 bases lay between the germline ends.

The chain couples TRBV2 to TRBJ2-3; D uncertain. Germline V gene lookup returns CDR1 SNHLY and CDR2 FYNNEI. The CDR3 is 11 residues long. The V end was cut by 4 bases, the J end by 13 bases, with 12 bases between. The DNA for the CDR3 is TGTGCCAGCAGTGGAGAATCGAAGGAGTATTTT. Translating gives CASSGESKEYF.

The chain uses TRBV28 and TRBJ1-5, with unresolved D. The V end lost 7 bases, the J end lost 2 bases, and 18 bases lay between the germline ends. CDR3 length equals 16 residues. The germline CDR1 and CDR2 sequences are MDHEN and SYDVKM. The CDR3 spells CASTPSGGGGNQPQHF. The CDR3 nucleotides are TGTGCCAGCACCCCTTCGGGCGGAGGAGGCAATCAGCCCCAGCATTTT. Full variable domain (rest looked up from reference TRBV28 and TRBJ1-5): DVKVTQSSRYLVKRTGEKVFLECVQDMDHENMFWYRQDPGLGLRLIYFSYDVKMKEKGDIPEGYSVSREKKERFSLILESASTNQTSMYLCASTPSGGGGNQPQHFGDGTRLSIL.

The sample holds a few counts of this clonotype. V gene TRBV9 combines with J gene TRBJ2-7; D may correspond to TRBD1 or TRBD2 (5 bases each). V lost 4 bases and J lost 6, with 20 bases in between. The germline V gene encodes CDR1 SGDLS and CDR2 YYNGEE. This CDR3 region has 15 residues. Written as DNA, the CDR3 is TGTGCCAGCAGCCCACGGGACCACCCCGAGGGCGAGCAGTACTTC. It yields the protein CASSPRDHPEGEQYF.

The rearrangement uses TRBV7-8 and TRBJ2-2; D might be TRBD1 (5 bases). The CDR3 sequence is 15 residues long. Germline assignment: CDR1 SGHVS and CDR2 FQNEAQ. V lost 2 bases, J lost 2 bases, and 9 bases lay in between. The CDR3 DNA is TGTGCCAGCAGCTTAAGGCAGGGAAACACCGGGGAGCTGTTTTTT. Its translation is CASSLRQGNTGELFF.

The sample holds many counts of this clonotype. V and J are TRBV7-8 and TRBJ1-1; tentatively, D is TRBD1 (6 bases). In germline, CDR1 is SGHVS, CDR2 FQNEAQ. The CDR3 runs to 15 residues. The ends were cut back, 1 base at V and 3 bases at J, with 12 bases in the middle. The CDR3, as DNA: TGTGCCAGCAGCTTAGTCCCCGGACAGCACACTGAAGCTTTCTTT. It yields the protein CASSLVPGQHTEAFF.

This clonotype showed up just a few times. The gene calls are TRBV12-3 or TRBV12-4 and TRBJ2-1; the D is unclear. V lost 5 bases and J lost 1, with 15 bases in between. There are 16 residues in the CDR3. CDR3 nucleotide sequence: TGTGCCAGCAGTATCCGTCGCGTCGAGTCCTACAATGAGCAGTTCTTC. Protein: CASSIRRVESYNEQFF.

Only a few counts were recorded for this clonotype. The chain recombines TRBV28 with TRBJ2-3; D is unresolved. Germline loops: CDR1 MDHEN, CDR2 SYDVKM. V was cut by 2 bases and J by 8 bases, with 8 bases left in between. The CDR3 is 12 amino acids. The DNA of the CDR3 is TGTGCCAGCAGTTTAAGGCCCGGTACGCAGTATTTT. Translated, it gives CASSLRPGTQYF. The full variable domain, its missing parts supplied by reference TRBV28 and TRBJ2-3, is DVKVTQSSRYLVKRTGEKVFLECVQDMDHENMFWYRQDPGLGLRLIYFSYDVKMKEKGDIPEGYSVSREKKERFSLILESASTNQTSMYLCASSLRPGTQYFGPGTRLTVL.

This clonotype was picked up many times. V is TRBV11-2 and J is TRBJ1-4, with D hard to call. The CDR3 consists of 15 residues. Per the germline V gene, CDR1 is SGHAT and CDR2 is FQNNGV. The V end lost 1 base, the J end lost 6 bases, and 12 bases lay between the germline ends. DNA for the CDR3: TGTGCCAGCAGCTTAGGTGGCGGAGGGTATGAAAAACTGTTTTTT. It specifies CASSLGGGGYEKLFF.